The 27 T cell receptor beta chains below all came from one sample that was sequenced in a study of blood T cell repertoires in COVID-19. The protocol was immunoSEQ multiplex PCR, while the TCRdb copy is restricted to in-frame clones and leaves out a portion. The profile shows about 230,000 clones, 85% to 90% of them singletons. Sequencing was performed on PBMCs or T cells enriched from blood (not recorded which). Receptors were obtained from a man aged 18 to 35 who had recovered from COVID-19.

Comment on this clone: At one boundary the junction diverges from the germline segment, which might be a read error. The gene calls are TRBV19 and TRBJ2-4, with 11 bases matching TRBD1. From germline, CDR1 is LNHDA and CDR2 SQIVND (reference sequence). The CDR3 runs 16 residues. The DNA of the CDR3 is TGTGCCAGTAGTTATTGGACAGGGGGCGCCAAAAACATTCAGTACTTT. It encodes CASSYWTGGAKNIQYF.

This clone was recorded a few times. The chain recombines TRBV5-1 with TRBJ1-1; D perhaps matches TRBD1 (6 bases). Germline values: CDR1 SGHRS, CDR2 YFSETQ. The V gene lost 0 bases and the J gene lost 7 bases, with 13 bases spanning the gap. CDR3 length equals 14 residues. CDR3 loop: CASSLAAGEGEAFF. CDR3 coding DNA: TGCGCCAGCAGCTTGGCCGCAGGGGAGGGTGAAGCTTTCTTT.

The rearrangement uses TRBV5-1 and TRBJ2-2; D remains ambiguous. CDR1 SGHRS and CDR2 YFSETQ come from the germline V gene. Trimming took off 2 bases at V and 0 bases at J, with 8 bases between the two ends. This CDR3 comprises 15 residues. Here the CDR3 reads CASSFWQTNTGELFF. The CDR3 DNA reads as TGCGCCAGCAGCTTCTGGCAGACGAACACCGGGGAGCTGTTTTTT.

The chain carries TRBV27 and TRBJ1-5, with D possibly TRBD1 on 5 matching bases. Trimming pared 2 bases from V and 3 bases from J, leaving 11 bases between. Germline V lookup: CDR1 MNHEY, CDR2 SMNVEV (reference sequence). The CDR3 is made up of 15 amino acids. CDR3 region: CASSLVYRPNQPQHF. The CDR3 nucleotides are TGTGCCAGCAGTTTAGTTTACAGGCCCAATCAGCCCCAGCATTTT.

The V call is TRBV30, the J call TRBJ1-2, with 8 positions matching TRBD1. V shed 5 bases and J 1 base; nucleotides not matched to a gene: 3. The CDR3 extends over 13 amino acids. Germline CDR1 is GTSNPN and CDR2 is SVGIG (reference sequence). Here the CDR3 DNA reads TGTGCCTGGGCGGACAGGGATAACTATGGCTACACCTTC. This sequence encodes CAWADRDNYGYTF.

The sample holds one count of this clone. The chain is built from TRBV2 and TRBJ2-3; possible D gene TRBD1, 7 bases. CDR3 size: 16 residues. Germline CDR1 reads SNHLY; CDR2 reads FYNNEI. The ends were cut back, 11 bases at V and 4 bases at J, with 25 bases in the middle. Here the CDR3 DNA reads TGTGCCGACGAAGGACCCGGGACAGCGGGCCCAGATACGCAGTATTTT. It yields the protein CADEGPGTAGPDTQYF.

This clone was recorded a few times. The chain couples TRBV5-1 to TRBJ2-1, with a possible D match to TRBD2 (5 bases). This CDR3 is 16 amino acids long. V was cut by 4 bases and J by 4 bases, with 18 bases left in between. Germline loops: CDR1 SGHRS, CDR2 YFSETQ. CDR3 bases: TGCGCCAGCAGCCCTGGTCTTGGCGGGTCGTACAATGAGCAGTTCTTC. Translated, it gives CASSPGLGGSYNEQFF.

V is TRBV5-1 and J is TRBJ2-5; the match to TRBD2 covers 10 bases. Trimming removed 4 bases from V and 1 base from J; junction bases left unmatched: 7. CDR1 SGHRS and CDR2 YFSETQ come from the germline V gene. The CDR3 runs 16 residues. The CDR3 DNA is TGCGCCAGCAGCCGGACGACTAGCGGGTTCCAAGAGACCCAGTACTTC. This codes for CASSRTTSGFQETQYF.

This chain uses TRBV3-1 (or the pseudogene TRBV3-2) with TRBJ2-6; D uncertain. This CDR3 has 14 residues. The V and J ends lost 3 bases and 2 bases respectively, with 5 bases between them. Germline V gene sequence: CDR1 LGHDT, CDR2 YNNKEL (reference sequence). CDR3 residues: CASSHYPGANVLTF. DNA for the CDR3: TGTGCCAGCAGCCATTATCCTGGGGCCAACGTCCTGACTTTC.

The sample holds one count of this clone. V and J are TRBV6-5 and TRBJ2-7, with TRBD1 identical over 7 bases. The CDR3 loop spans 13 amino acids. Germline V lookup: CDR1 MNHEY, CDR2 SVGAGI. The ends lost 10 bases at V and 1 base at J; junction bases unmatched: 7. The CDR3 bases are TGTGCCACTACACCGGGACAGTCCTACGAGCAGTACTTC. This encodes CATTPGQSYEQYF.

The chain is built from TRBV7-9 and TRBJ2-6; TRBD1 agrees at 8 bases. The CDR3 is 15 amino acids. The germline CDR1 and CDR2 sequences are SEHNR and FQNEAQ (reference sequence). The V gene end was trimmed by 5 bases and the J gene end by 2 bases; junction bases not matched to a gene: 2. The DNA of the CDR3 is TGTGCCAGCAGCACGACAGGGGCTGGGGCCAACGTCCTGACTTTC. Its protein is CASSTTGAGANVLTF.

This chain joins TRBV11-3 and TRBJ2-1; 9 bases line up with TRBD1. CDR3 length: 12 amino acids. Germline CDR1 SGHNT, CDR2 YENEEA. V shed 6 bases and J 9 bases; nucleotides not matched to a gene: 3. The CDR3 spells CASRRTGVEQFF. In DNA form, the CDR3 reads TGTGCCAGCAGGCGGACAGGGGTTGAGCAGTTCTTC.

The chain has TRBV4-2 and TRBJ1-4, with D perhaps TRBD1 (6 bases). The CDR3 runs to 16 residues. V lost 3 bases and J 3 bases, leaving 14 bases between the germline ends. CDR1 and CDR2 from the germline V gene are LGHNA and YNFKEQ. This chain's CDR3 is CASSHPTGMSNEKLFF. DNA of the CDR3: TGTGCCAGCAGCCATCCCACAGGGATGTCTAATGAAAAACTGTTTTTT.

The chain recombines TRBV7-9 with TRBJ1-2; possible D gene TRBD1, 6 bases. Trimming pared 6 bases from V and 4 bases from J, leaving 18 bases between. Looked up from germline, CDR1 is SEHNR and CDR2 is FQNEAQ (reference sequence). This CDR3 spans 15 amino acids. CDR3 DNA sequence: TGTGCCAGCAGAGATTCCGGGACATCTTTCTATGGCTACACCTTC. Translated: CASRDSGTSFYGYTF.

This sequence joins TRBV6-1 and TRBJ1-2; TRBD1 matches at 7 bases. Germline V gene lookup returns CDR1 MNHNS and CDR2 SASEGT. The CDR3 length is 14 residues. The ends lost 2 bases at V and 7 bases at J; junction bases unmatched: 7. In DNA, the CDR3 is TGTGCCAGCAGTGAAACACACAGGGGTAGTGGCTACACCTTC. It specifies CASSETHRGSGYTF.

The genes are TRBV27 and TRBJ2-5; a possible D gene is TRBD2 (5 bases). This CDR3 has 15 amino acids. Germline CDR1 is MNHEY and CDR2 is SMNVEV (reference sequence). Trimming removed 3 bases at V and 1 base at J, with 12 bases between. CDR3 DNA sequence: TGTGCCAGCAGTTTCGGACTCCGCGCCCAAGAGACCCAGTACTTC. Translating it yields CASSFGLRAQETQYF.

The chain links TRBV9 to TRBJ2-7; possibly TRBD1 for D (5 bases). V dropped 0 bases and J dropped 0 bases, with 10 bases sitting between them. The CDR3 contains 15 residues. CDR1 is SGDLS and CDR2 is YYNGEE in the germline V gene. The CDR3, as DNA: TGTGCCAGCAGCGTAGGAAGGGGAAACTCCTACGAGCAGTACTTC. Protein product: CASSVGRGNSYEQYF.

The chain is built from TRBV28 and TRBJ1-1; D unclear. Germline CDR1 is MDHEN and CDR2 is SYDVKM. V was shortened by 6 bases and J by 3 bases, with 8 bases between the two germline ends. This CDR3 is 12 amino acids long. The CDR3, as DNA: TGTGCCAGCAGGGAGGCGTACACTGAAGCTTTCTTT. Translated: CASREAYTEAFF.

The chain recombines TRBV19 with TRBJ1-5; tentatively, D is TRBD1 (5 bases). The CDR3 runs 17 residues. CDR1 is LNHDA, CDR2 SQIVND, per germline (reference sequence). V gave up 0 bases and J gave up 5 bases, with 17 bases separating them. CDR3 nucleotide sequence: TGTGCCAGTAGTATAGACCCCGGAAGGGGATGGTATCAGCCCCAGCATTTT. It translates to CASSIDPGRGWYQPQHF.

The chain has TRBV11-3 and TRBJ2-7, with 7 bases lining up with TRBD1. The CDR3 is 15 amino acids. Trimming removed 5 bases from V and 0 bases from J; junction bases left unmatched: 7. The germline CDR1 and CDR2 sequences are SGHNT and YENEEA. This chain's CDR3 is CASSHWTGASYEQYF. CDR3 nucleotide sequence: TGTGCCAGCAGCCACTGGACAGGCGCCTCCTACGAGCAGTACTTC.

CDR3 DNA: TGTGCCATCCAGGGCGGCAATCAGCCCCAGCATTTT. Translating gives CAIQGGNQPQHF. The genes are TRBV6-6 and TRBJ1-5, with a tentative D call TRBD1 (5 bases). Germline V gene sequence: CDR1 MNHNY, CDR2 SVGAGI (reference sequence). The CDR3 is 12 amino acids. Trimming took off 10 bases at V and 2 bases at J, with 9 bases between the two ends.

V usage is TRBV19 and J usage is TRBJ2-1; 10 bases match TRBD2. This CDR3 spans 14 amino acids. V gave up 7 bases and J gave up 9 bases; unmatched junction bases: 9. Germline V gene sequence: CDR1 LNHDA, CDR2 SQIVND (reference sequence). The CDR3 spells CASTSSGRFGEQFF. As DNA, the CDR3 is TGTGCCAGTACATCTAGCGGGAGATTCGGTGAGCAGTTCTTC.

The chain joins TRBV18 to TRBJ2-3; 8 bases map to TRBD2. The germline V gene encodes CDR1 KGHSH and CDR2 LQKENI. The CDR3 has 16 residues. V was clipped by 3 bases and J by 4 bases; unmatched bases: 9. The CDR3 sequence is CASSPGQPGLADTQYF. The DNA for the CDR3 is TGTGCCAGCTCACCCGGACAGCCGGGACTAGCAGATACGCAGTATTTT.

This chain connects TRBV3-1 (or the pseudogene TRBV3-2) to TRBJ2-4, with 9 bases matching TRBD1. The CDR3 is 13 amino acids. After removal of 6 bases from V and 8 bases from J, the junction contained 5 bases not matched to a gene. Germline V gives CDR1 LGHDT, CDR2 YNNKEL (reference sequence). This chain's CDR3 is CASRMTGGDIQYF. CDR3 DNA sequence: TGTGCCAGCAGGATGACAGGGGGGGACATTCAGTACTTC.

This clone appeared once. The chain recombines TRBV18 with TRBJ1-1, with D unresolved. V was cut by 3 bases and J by 3 bases, with 8 bases left in between. Germline lookup yields CDR1 KGHSH and CDR2 LQKENI. CDR3 size: 13 residues. CDR3 amino acids: CASSPGRDTEAFF. CDR3 nucleotides: TGTGCCAGCTCACCGGGCAGAGACACTGAAGCTTTCTTT.

CDR3 in amino acids: CASRRGQGGGYTF. The CDR3 coding sequence is TGTGCCAGCAGACGGGGACAGGGGGGAGGCTACACCTTC. The V call is TRBV27, the J call TRBJ1-2; 11 bases align to TRBD1. The V and J ends lost 6 bases and 8 bases, in that order; junction bases with no gene match: 5. The V gene's germline CDR1 is MNHEY and CDR2 SMNVEV (reference sequence). The CDR3 length is 13 residues.

The J gene is TRBJ2-1, the V gene TRBV11-2; 15 bases are a match to TRBD2. The CDR3 length is 17 residues. The junction had 4 bases not matched to a gene; V was cut back by 5 bases and J by 2 bases. CDR1 SGHAT and CDR2 FQNNGV come from the germline V gene. CDR3 DNA: TGTGCCAGCAGCCCCGGACTAGCGGGAGGGGCCTACAATGAGCAGTTCTTC. Residues: CASSPGLAGGAYNEQFF.